The 28 T cell receptor beta chains given below trace back to one sample, sequenced in a study of blood T cell repertoires in COVID-19. The repertoire was sequenced with immunoSEQ multiplex PCR; TCRdb's copy has only in-frame clones and lacks some. The sample contains under 350,000 clones, 90% of which appear only once. Sequencing was carried out using peripheral blood. These TCRs come from a woman in her 30s with COVID-19, enrolled during active disease.

J is TRBJ2-5 and V is TRBV28, with D perhaps matching TRBD2 (6 bases). Germline CDR1 is MDHEN and CDR2 is SYDVKM. Trimming stripped 5 bases from V and 3 bases from J, with 13 bases between. The CDR3 sequence is 14 residues long. As DNA, the CDR3 is TGTGCCAGCAGTCCATGGAGGAGGGAAGAGACCCAGTACTTC. Protein product: CASSPWRREETQYF. Looking up the rest from reference TRBV28 and TRBJ2-5 gives the full variable domain: DVKVTQSSRYLVKRTGEKVFLECVQDMDHENMFWYRQDPGLGLRLIYFSYDVKMKEKGDIPEGYSVSREKKERFSLILESASTNQTSMYLCASSPWRREETQYFGPGTRLLVL.

This chain connects TRBV28 to TRBJ1-1; D ambiguous. The V end lost 3 bases, the J end lost 6 bases, and 14 bases lay between the germline ends. The CDR3 loop spans 14 amino acids. Germline CDR1 reads MDHEN; CDR2 reads SYDVKM. CDR3: CASSFYGEGSEAFF. The CDR3 nucleotides are TGTGCCAGCAGTTTTTACGGGGAAGGATCTGAAGCTTTCTTT.

The chain joins TRBV7-2 to TRBJ1-4; 10 nucleotides align to TRBD1. The J segment lost 7 bases and the V segment lost 7 bases, leaving 12 bases of the junction unmatched. There are 16 residues in the CDR3. Germline V gene lookup returns CDR1 SGHTA and CDR2 FQGNSA. The chain's CDR3 is CASTPSGGTGVEKLFF. The DNA for the CDR3 is TGTGCCAGCACCCCCTCGGGCGGGACAGGGGTTGAAAAACTGTTTTTT.

The chain is built from TRBV7-2 and TRBJ2-7, with 8 bases fitting TRBD2. Trimming cost V 9 bases and J 6 bases; bases outside gene matches: 16. CDR1 is SGHTA and CDR2 is FQGNSA in the germline V gene. This CDR3 comprises 15 residues. Here the CDR3 DNA reads TGTGCCAGGACCTTTTGGGGACTAGTCCCTCTCGAGCAGTACTTC. It specifies CARTFWGLVPLEQYF. The entire variable domain, with the rest obtained from reference TRBV7-2 and TRBJ2-7, is as follows: GAGVSQSPSNKVTEKGKDVELRCDPISGHTALYWYRQSLGQGLEFLIYFQGNSAPDKSGLPSDRFSAERTGGSVSTLTIQRTQQEDSAVYLCARTFWGLVPLEQYFGPGTRLTVT.

This rearrangement joins TRBV30 to TRBJ2-5, with TRBD1 matching over 9 bases. Per the germline V gene, CDR1 is GTSNPN and CDR2 is SVGIG (reference sequence). V trimming: 3 bases; J trimming: 1 base; junction bases outside the gene matches: 15. This CDR3 is 18 amino acids long. The CDR3 region has the DNA TGTGCCTGGAGCTTTTTACCCCGGACAGGGGAGGGCCAAGAGACCCAGTACTTC. It yields the protein CAWSFLPRTGEGQETQYF.

The genes are TRBV5-4 and TRBJ2-1; the D gene is possibly TRBD2 (6 bases). CDR1 is SGHNT and CDR2 is YYREEE in the germline V gene (reference sequence). This CDR3 region has 15 residues. Trimming shortened V by 0 bases and J by 9 bases, and 16 bases separated the two germline ends. The CDR3 reads CASSLVALGSGEQFF. Written as DNA, the CDR3 is TGTGCCAGCAGCTTGGTGGCCCTCGGTAGCGGTGAGCAGTTCTTC. Drawing the rest from reference TRBV5-4 and TRBJ2-1, the complete variable domain is ETGVTQSPTHLIKTRGQQVTLRCSSQSGHNTVSWYQQALGQGPQFIFQYYREEENGRGNFPPRFSGLQFPNYSSELNVNALELDDSALYLCASSLVALGSGEQFFGPGTRLTVL.

The chain has TRBV15 and TRBJ2-7; 7 positions match TRBD2. V gave up 4 bases and J gave up 2 bases; unmatched junction bases: 8. Germline V gives CDR1 LNHNV, CDR2 YYDKDF (reference sequence). The CDR3 runs to 15 residues. CDR3 sequence reads: CATSILRELTYEQYF. CDR3 coding DNA: TGTGCCACCAGCATATTGCGGGAGCTAACCTACGAGCAGTACTTC. Looking up the rest from reference TRBV15 and TRBJ2-7 gives the full variable domain: DAMVIQNPRYQVTQFGKPVTLSCSQTLNHNVMYWYQQKSSQAPKLLFHYYDKDFNNEADTPDNFQSRRPNTSFCFLDIRSPGLGDTAMYLCATSILRELTYEQYFGPGTRLTVT.

This clone was picked up a small number of times. The chain uses TRBV24-1 and TRBJ1-1; D remains ambiguous. Germline V lookup: CDR1 KGHDR, CDR2 SFDVKD. The CDR3 totals 12 residues. Trimming removed 3 bases at V and 7 bases at J, with 8 bases between. The CDR3 DNA follows: TGTGCCACCAGTGATCCTGGGAGTGAAGCTTTCTTT. This gives the protein CATSDPGSEAFF.

The chain carries TRBV4-2 and TRBJ2-3; no clear D gene. Trimming shortened V by 2 bases and J by 1 base, and 10 bases separated the two germline ends. The CDR3 spans 15 residues. The germline V gene has CDR1 LGHNA and CDR2 YNFKEQ. The DNA of the CDR3 is TGTGCCAGCAGCCAAATGGCGGCCGGCACAGATACGCAGTATTTT. This encodes CASSQMAAGTDTQYF.

The V and J genes are TRBV9 and TRBJ2-1; TRBD2 matches at 9 bases. Germline loops: CDR1 SGDLS, CDR2 YYNGEE. The CDR3 spans 16 residues. With V trimmed by 3 bases and J by 3 bases, 7 bases remained unmatched. CDR3 sequence (DNA): TGTGCCAGCAGCGCCTTCGGGACTAGCAACTACAATGAGCAGTTCTTC. Protein product: CASSAFGTSNYNEQFF.

The gene calls are TRBV9 and TRBJ2-3, with 12 positions matching TRBD2. V gave up 3 bases and J gave up 4 bases; unmatched junction bases: 3. Germline CDR1 and CDR2: SGDLS and YYNGEE. The CDR3 sequence is 15 residues long. The CDR3: CASSEGLAGPDTQYF. The CDR3 DNA is TGTGCCAGCAGCGAAGGACTAGCGGGACCAGATACGCAGTATTTT. Full variable domain (missing parts from reference TRBV9 and TRBJ2-3): DSGVTQTPKHLITATGQRVTLRCSPRSGDLSVYWYQQSLDQGLQFLIQYYNGEERAKGNILERFSAQQFPDLHSELNLSSLELGDSALYFCASSEGLAGPDTQYFGPGTRLTVL.

The chain joins TRBV19 to TRBJ2-3, with 10 bases that match TRBD1. The length of the CDR3 is 16 residues. Trimming cost V 10 bases and J 3 bases; bases outside gene matches: 13. CDR1 and CDR2 (germline): LNHDA, SQIVND (reference sequence). The CDR3 DNA is TGTGCCACCAAAAATATGAGGACAGGGGGAACAGATACGCAGTATTTT. It codes for CATKNMRTGGTDTQYF.

The count of this clone is one. CDR3 in amino acids: CASSLFRVVGQGGQPQHF. Written as DNA, the CDR3 is TGTGCCAGCAGTTTATTTCGAGTTGTAGGACAGGGGGGCCAGCCCCAGCATTTT. The chain has TRBV28 and TRBJ1-5, with 10 positions matching TRBD1. The germline gives CDR1 MDHEN, CDR2 SYDVKM. The CDR3 is 18 residues long. V gave up 1 base and J gave up 7 bases; unmatched junction bases: 13.

V usage is TRBV28 and J usage is TRBJ1-4; possible D gene TRBD1, 5 bases. Between the trimmed V and J ends, which lost 6 bases and 0 bases, there was a span of 11 bases. The germline V gene encodes CDR1 MDHEN and CDR2 SYDVKM. CDR3 length equals 15 residues. CDR3 protein: CASRKGLATNEKLFF. The CDR3 DNA follows: TGTGCCAGCAGGAAGGGGCTTGCAACTAATGAAAAACTGTTTTTT.

The rearrangement joins TRBV14 to TRBJ2-7; D is possibly TRBD1 (6 bases). This CDR3 has 13 residues. Trimming took off 4 bases at V and 5 bases at J, with 12 bases between the two ends. Germline lookup yields CDR1 SGHDN and CDR2 FVKESK. The CDR3 loop reads CASSRTGYHEQYF. CDR3 nucleotides: TGTGCCAGCAGCCGCACAGGGTACCACGAGCAGTACTTC.

The rearrangement joins TRBV5-1 to TRBJ2-5, with D maybe TRBD1 (5 bases). Trimming pared 6 bases from V and 5 bases from J, leaving 14 bases between. Germline V CDR1 and CDR2: SGHRS, YFSETQ. This CDR3 is 13 amino acids long. The CDR3 loop reads CASNRHSEETQYF. In nucleotides, the CDR3 is TGCGCCAGCAACAGGCATTCCGAGGAGACCCAGTACTTC.

This chain connects TRBV28 to TRBJ1-4, with D tentatively TRBD1 (6 bases). The CDR3 extends over 16 amino acids. Germline CDR1 reads MDHEN; CDR2 reads SYDVKM. V dropped 3 bases and J dropped 5 bases, with 16 bases sitting between them. DNA of the CDR3: TGTGCCAGCAGTTTCCATAGGGGGACACCGAATGAAAAACTGTTTTTT. Translated: CASSFHRGTPNEKLFF.

In DNA form, the CDR3 reads TGTGCCATCAGGTCCGGGACTAGCGGAACCTACGAGCAGTACTTC. It is translated as CAIRSGTSGTYEQYF. The rearrangement joins TRBV10-3 to TRBJ2-7; 11 nucleotides agree with TRBD2. Germline values: CDR1 ENHRY, CDR2 SYGVKD. J lost 2 bases, V lost 6 bases, and 6 bases had no gene match. The CDR3 has 15 residues.

This chain joins TRBV28 and TRBJ2-5, with D maybe TRBD2 (7 bases). The CDR3 spans 15 residues. Trimming left V 2 bases short and J 3 bases short, with 13 bases between. Germline V gene data show CDR1 as MDHEN and CDR2 as SYDVKM. The CDR3 DNA reads TGTGCCAGCAGTTTAGGGGGGGCGGGAGAAGAGACCCAGTACTTC. Its protein is CASSLGGAGEETQYF.

The chain is built from TRBV28 and TRBJ2-7; tentative D call: TRBD1 (5 bases). The CDR3 is 14 residues long. Germline V CDR1 and CDR2: MDHEN, SYDVKM. V shed 4 bases and J shed 6 bases, with 16 bases lying between them. CDR3 nucleotides: TGTGCCAGCAGTTCGGTCCAGGGCTTGTCCGAGCAGTACTTC. Translation gives CASSSVQGLSEQYF.

This clone has more than one count but fewer than ten. This rearrangement joins TRBV25-1 to TRBJ1-2; D uncertain. CDR1 and CDR2 (germline): MGHDK, SYGVNS. V lost 7 bases, J lost 7 bases, and 13 bases lay in between. CDR3 length equals 12 residues. This CDR3 is CASTGGGGGYTF. The CDR3 DNA follows: TGTGCCAGCACCGGAGGAGGAGGTGGCTACACCTTC.

The chain employs TRBV11-2 and TRBJ2-5; possible D gene TRBD1, 6 bases. The CDR3 sequence is 14 residues long. Trimming stripped 1 base from V and 5 bases from J, with 11 bases between. Germline V gene sequence: CDR1 SGHAT, CDR2 FQNNGV. For the CDR3, the DNA is TGTGCCAGCAGCTTAGGCTGGGGGCGGGAGACCCAGTACTTC. It translates to CASSLGWGRETQYF.

The V and J genes are TRBV28 and TRBJ2-1, with a tentative D call TRBD2 (6 bases). CDR1 and CDR2 (germline): MDHEN, SYDVKM. V gave up 1 base and J gave up 8 bases, with 21 bases separating them. The CDR3 loop spans 17 amino acids. The DNA of the CDR3 is TGTGCCAGCAGTTTATTAGGCCTCCGCTCCGGGGGACATGAGCAGTTCTTC. This codes for CASSLLGLRSGGHEQFF.

This sequence joins TRBV4-1 and TRBJ2-1; 7 nucleotides match TRBD2. Germline V gene data show CDR1 as MGHRA and CDR2 as YSYEKL. There are 15 residues in the CDR3. V lost 0 bases and J lost 7; bases outside the gene matches: 6. CDR3 region: CASSQDQGGLNEQFF. CDR3 sequence (DNA): TGCGCCAGCAGCCAAGATCAGGGAGGGTTAAATGAGCAGTTCTTC.

The CDR3 sequence is CSVGGGFSYEQYF. In DNA, the CDR3 is TGCAGCGTTGGTGGGGGCTTCTCCTACGAGCAGTACTTC. The chain has TRBV29-1 and TRBJ2-7, with D perhaps matching TRBD1 (6 bases). The germline V gene encodes CDR1 SQVTM and CDR2 ANQGSEA. Trimming took 4 bases from V and 0 from J, leaving 10 bases between them. This CDR3 contains 13 residues.

The chain combines TRBV29-1 with TRBJ2-1; TRBD2 aligns across 10 bases. CDR1 is SQVTM and CDR2 is ANQGSEA in the germline V gene. The CDR3 has 14 amino acids. J was trimmed by 4 bases and V by 6 bases; bases with no gene match: 6. This CDR3 is CSVSEREGYNEQFF. CDR3 bases: TGCAGCGTCTCCGAGCGGGAGGGATACAATGAGCAGTTCTTC.

This chain connects TRBV19 to TRBJ2-2; D not resolved. Germline V CDR1 and CDR2: LNHDA, SQIVND (reference sequence). This CDR3 has 13 residues. The V and J ends lost 4 bases and 0 bases respectively, with 3 bases between them. CDR3 DNA sequence: TGTGCCAGTAGTACCTCGAACACCGGGGAGCTGTTTTTT. This gives the protein CASSTSNTGELFF.

This chain joins TRBV12-3 or TRBV12-4 and TRBJ1-6; no definite D call. The length of the CDR3 is 13 residues. V lost 0 bases and J 8 bases, leaving 5 bases between the germline ends. The CDR3 DNA reads TGTGCCAGCAGTTTAGCGTCTGATTCACCCCTCCACTTT. Translation gives CASSLASDSPLHF.